This TCR beta chain was identified during a study of blood T cell repertoires in COVID-19. Across the whole study: From the United States, Italy and Spain came samples of acute and convalescent COVID-19.

Germline V gene data show CDR1 as LNHDA and CDR2 as SQIVND (reference sequence). CDR3 length: 16 amino acids. V was clipped by 5 bases and J by 7 bases; unmatched bases: 5. This clone was picked up one time. Profiling relied on immunoSEQ multiplex PCR, and the TCRdb table lists in-frame clones only, not all of them. This table holds 200,000 to 250,000 clones, about 76% found once. The cohort comprised adults aged about 18 to 100 years residing in 20 to 25 US areas. The receptor comes from a woman between 50 and 59 years old with acute COVID-19. This chain connects TRBV19 to TRBJ2-1; 16 bases agree with TRBD2. The specimen sequenced was PBMCs or T cells enriched from blood (not recorded which). CDR3 DNA sequence: TGTGCCAGTAGTCCCGCGGGACTAGCGGGAGGGAATGAGCAGTTCTTC. As protein: CASSPAGLAGGNEQFF.